This entry lists 8 T cell receptor beta chains sequenced from one sample in a study of shared clonotypes between healthy human individuals. TCRdb's table, derived via immunoSEQ multiplex PCR, lists solely in-frame clones and lacks some. The sample has around 440,000 clones; approximately 80% are singletons. The sample taken for sequencing was PBMCs. The receptors stem from a woman aged 40-49 years in good health. Some clones in this sample may be carry-over from other donors' samples.

This clone was picked up many times. The chain employs TRBV29-1 and TRBJ1-1; a weak D match, TRBD1 (5 bases). Germline V gives CDR1 SQVTM, CDR2 ANQGSEA. V gave up 0 bases and J gave up 2 bases, with 7 bases separating them. The CDR3 is 13 residues long. The CDR3 DNA is TGCAGCGTTGAAGACGGGGCTAACACTGAAGCTTTCTTT. Translated: CSVEDGANTEAFF.

V is TRBV10-3 and J is TRBJ2-1, with 7 bases matching TRBD2. The CDR3 consists of 14 residues. V gave up 10 bases and J gave up 3 bases; unmatched junction bases: 9. Germline V gene data show CDR1 as ENHRY and CDR2 as SYGVKD. CDR3 loop: CATTSDPHYNEQFF. DNA for the CDR3: TGTGCCACTACTAGCGACCCACACTACAATGAGCAGTTCTTC.

This clone was found once. The junction differs from germline at one of its ends, possibly a read error. V and J are TRBV5-6 and TRBJ2-6; perhaps D is TRBD1 or TRBD2 (5 bases each). CDR1 and CDR2 from the germline V gene are SGHDT and YYEEEE. This CDR3 spans 12 amino acids. CDR3 coding DNA: TGCCAGGGACCCTCTGGGGCCAACGTCCTGACTTTC. This gives the protein CQGPSGANVLTF.

This chain connects TRBV4-2 to TRBJ2-5, with D maybe TRBD1 (6 bases). The CDR3 covers 14 residues. Between the trimmed V and J ends, which lost 3 bases and 1 base, there was a span of 9 bases. Germline V lookup: CDR1 LGHNA, CDR2 YNFKEQ. CDR3 nucleotide sequence: TGTGCCAGCAGCCATGAGGGGGTCCAAGAGACCCAGTACTTC. This codes for CASSHEGVQETQYF.

V gene TRBV7-9 combines with J gene TRBJ2-5; unclear D gene. This CDR3 region has 12 residues. Trimming left V 4 bases short and J 4 bases short, with 7 bases between. CDR1 and CDR2 (germline): SEHNR, FQNEAQ (reference sequence). The CDR3 protein is CASSYLRETQYF. The CDR3 DNA is TGTGCCAGCAGCTACCTCCGAGAGACCCAGTACTTC. Full variable domain (outside the CDR3, taken from reference TRBV7-9 and TRBJ2-5): DTGVSQNPRHKITKRGQNVTFRCDPISEHNRLYWYRQTLGQGPEFLTYFQNEAQLEKSRLLSDRFSAERPKGSFSTLEIQRTEQGDSAMYLCASSYLRETQYFGPGTRLLVL.

This clone was detected only once. With a far larger clone one base away, a read error is the likely cause. The chain is built from TRBV28 and TRBJ2-5; 11 bases match TRBD2. The DNA end lines up better with TRBJ2-7; the J call may be wrong. This CDR3 spans 16 amino acids. Germline V gene sequence: CDR1 MDHEN, CDR2 SYDVKM. The CDR3 spells CASSPLAGGPIYEQYF. The CDR3 bases are TGTGCCAGCAGTCCCTTAGCGGGAGGGCCTATTTACGAGCAGTACTTC.

This rearrangement joins TRBV28 to TRBJ2-5; 12 bases map to TRBD1. The end of the DNA is better explained by TRBJ2-7, so the J call may be wrong. Germline CDR1 MDHEN, CDR2 SYDVKM. The CDR3 runs 15 residues. The CDR3 protein is CASSPMGQGAHEQYF. The CDR3 DNA follows: TGTGCCAGCAGCCCCATGGGACAGGGGGCCCACGAGCAGTACTTC.

V is TRBV19 and J is TRBJ2-3; 7 nucleotides match TRBD2. Germline V lookup: CDR1 LNHDA, CDR2 SQIVND (reference sequence). Trimming took 3 bases from V and 5 from J; bases not matched to a gene: 5. There are 14 residues in the CDR3. Here the CDR3 DNA reads TGTGCCAGTAGTATTTCGGGAGGTCAAGATACGCAGTATTTT. Translation: CASSISGGQDTQYF.